This T cell receptor beta chain was captured by sequencing in a study of cytomegalovirus exposure and HLA in healthy donors. About the research overall: A prior study identified roughly 110 million unique TCR beta sequences from roughly 180 million T cells. HLA-typed donors contributed 65 million to 95 million unique TCRs, which were held in an early data release.

Researchers ran the PCR with 60 Vbeta and 13 Jbeta primers. Repertoires were generated with immunoSEQ multiplex PCR, while TCRdb's copy carries only in-frame clones and drops some. This sample has approximately 88,000 clones, with around 84% found just once. Regarding this clone: Antigen: not known.

V lost 2 bases to trimming and J lost 4 bases, with 12 bases between them. The V gene's germline CDR1 is SGHVS and CDR2 FNYEAQ. The CDR3 is 15 residues long. Study-level results: When the data were analyzed later, several of the most significant clusters appeared to be linked to common viral pathogens.

The sequence was collected from a man younger than 30 in good health and CMV-seronegative. This chain connects TRBV7-6 to TRBJ1-3; D is ambiguous. Input material: PBMCs. In DNA form, the CDR3 reads TGTGCCAGCAGCTTACGTGGGCACCCCGGAAACACCATATATTTT. Translating it yields CASSLRGHPGNTIYF. Full variable domain (remainder filled in from reference TRBV7-6 and TRBJ1-3): GAGVSQSPRYKVTKRGQDVALRCDPISGHVSLYWYRQALGQGPEFLTYFNYEAQQDKSGLPNDRFSAERPEGSISTLTIQRTEQRDSAMYRCASSLRGHPGNTIYFGEGSWLTVV.